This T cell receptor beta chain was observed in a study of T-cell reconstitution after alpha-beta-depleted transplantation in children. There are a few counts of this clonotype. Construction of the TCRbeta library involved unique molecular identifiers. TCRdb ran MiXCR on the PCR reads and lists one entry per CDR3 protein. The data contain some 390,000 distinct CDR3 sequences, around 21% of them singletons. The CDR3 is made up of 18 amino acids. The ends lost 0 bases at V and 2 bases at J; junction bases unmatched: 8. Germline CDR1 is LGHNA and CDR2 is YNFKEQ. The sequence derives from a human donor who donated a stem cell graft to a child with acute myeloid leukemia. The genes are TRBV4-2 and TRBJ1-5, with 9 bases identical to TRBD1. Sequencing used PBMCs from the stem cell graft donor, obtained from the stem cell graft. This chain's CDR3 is CASSQDLWDRVRNQPQHF. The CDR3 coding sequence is TGTGCCAGCAGCCAAGATCTTTGGGACAGGGTTCGCAATCAGCCCCAGCATTTT.